Listed below are T cell receptor beta chains from one sample, sequenced in a study of blood T cells in healthy people across ages. TCRdb re-called the 5' RACE reads with MiXCR, one entry per CDR3 protein. The sample includes 650,000 to 950,000 distinct CDR3 sequences, under 45% of them seen just once. Sequences were obtained from blood. The origin of the receptors is a man aged 60-69 years in good health. Each CDR3 is given with its conserved first and last residue. The order of the fields is clone size, D gene, V gene, J gene, CDR3 DNA, CDR3 protein. A D gene is named only where the DNA matches it firmly. Size is stated for part of the rows, as once, few or many counts, or as a class when the clone is expanded.

few	TRBD1	TRBV5-1	TRBJ1-1	TGCGCCAGCACGTATGGAAAACAGGGGTTGAACACTGAAGCTTTCTTT	CASTYGKQGLNTEAFF
many	-	TRBV6-2/TRBV6-3	TRBJ2-7	TGTGCCAGCACGATCTCAAAGGACGAGCAGTACTTC	CASTISKDEQYF
-	TRBD1	TRBV7-9	TRBJ1-4	TGTGCCAGCAGCTGGAAGGGGGCCACTAATGAAAAACTGTTTTTT	CASSWKGATNEKLFF
many	-	TRBV9	TRBJ2-7	TGTGCCAGCAGCTTAGGGGGAAACGAGCAGTACTTC	CASSLGGNEQYF
few	-	TRBV7-3	TRBJ2-1	TGTGCCAGCAGCGCCCCCGGGGGGCGAGGCAATGAGCAGTTCTTC	CASSAPGGRGNEQFF
many	-	TRBV7-2	TRBJ1-1	TGTGCCAGCAGCTTAGAACAGTTGAGCACTGAAGCTTTCTTT	CASSLEQLSTEAFF
many	-	TRBV6-1	TRBJ2-5	TGTGCCAGCAGGGAAGAGACCCAGTACTTC	CASREETQYF
few	-	TRBV6-2/TRBV6-3	TRBJ2-7	TGTGCCAGCAGTCGGACCTCCTACGAGCAGTACTTC	CASSRTSYEQYF
-	TRBD1	TRBV11-3	TRBJ2-7	TGTGCCAGCAGCTCCCGACAGGGGAAGACCTACGAGCAGTACTTC	CASSSRQGKTYEQYF
-	-	TRBV6-2/TRBV6-3	TRBJ1-1	TGTGCCAGCAGTAACCGGGACGGATACACTGAAGCTTTCTTT	CASSNRDGYTEAFF
once	TRBD1	TRBV18	TRBJ2-7	TGTGCCAGCTCACCCTGGCAGGGGGCATCCTACAATGAGCAGTACTTC	CASSPWQGASYNEQYF
-	TRBD2	TRBV2	TRBJ2-3	TGTGCCAGCAGTCTGACTAGCGGTCCCACAGATACGCAGTATTTT	CASSLTSGPTDTQYF
-	-	TRBV7-7	TRBJ2-6	TGTGCCAGCAGCCCAGGGAGGCGAGGGGCCAACGTCCTGACTTTC	CASSPGRRGANVLTF
few	-	TRBV6-6	TRBJ2-7	TGTGCCAGCAGTTACCCGCTTCAGGGTTTCTACGAGCAGTACTTC	CASSYPLQGFYEQYF
few	-	TRBV2	TRBJ2-3	TGTGCCAGCAGTGTTGATGAGTCGGTGGCAGATACGCAGTATTTT	CASSVDESVADTQYF
few	-	TRBV12-5	TRBJ2-5	TGTGCAACTGGCCAACAGGGTTGGGACCAAGAGACCCAGTACTTC	CATGQQGWDQETQYF
-	TRBD2	TRBV2	TRBJ2-2	TGTGCCAGCAGTCAAGGACTAGCGGGGTACACCGGGGAGCTGTTTTTT	CASSQGLAGYTGELFF
many	TRBD2	TRBV20-1	TRBJ2-7	TGCAGTGCTAGAGGGGTAGCGGGCTCCTACGAGCAGTACTTC	CSARGVAGSYEQYF
few	-	TRBV18	TRBJ2-5	TGTGCCAGCTCACCAAATGCAGGGAGTCAAGAGACCCAGTACTTC	CASSPNAGSQETQYF
few	-	TRBV27	TRBJ2-5	TGTGCCAGCAGTTTAACCTGGGGCAGACAAGAGACCCAGTACTTC	CASSLTWGRQETQYF
-	-	TRBV4-2	TRBJ2-7	TGTGCCAGCAGCCAAGATTTGGACAACTCCTACGAGCAGTACTTC	CASSQDLDNSYEQYF
many	-	TRBV4-3	TRBJ2-7	TGCGCCAGCAGCCAAGAGGACCTTGCGTCGGACGAGCAGTACTTC	CASSQEDLASDEQYF
few	-	TRBV28	TRBJ2-7	TGTGCCAGCAACGGGCGGGCCATCTACGAGCAGTACTTC	CASNGRAIYEQYF
few	TRBD1	TRBV24-1	TRBJ1-2	TGTGCCACCAGTGATTCGGACAGGGTGGCTGGCTACACCTTC	CATSDSDRVAGYTF